The rows below give T cell receptor beta chains drawn from one sample of a study of blood T cell repertoires in COVID-19. The table came from immunoSEQ multiplex PCR; TCRdb's copy has only in-frame clones and leaves some out. The sample records fewer than 35,000 clones, around 90% being singletons. The sequenced sample consisted of peripheral blood. All receptors derive from a man in his sixties with active COVID-19. Both conserved end residues are trimmed from each CDR3. The D gene is left open where the match is weak.

d_call	j_call	cdr3_length	v_call	cdr3_aa
TRBD1	TRBJ1-2	13	TRBV5-4	ASSPEGATNYGYT
-	TRBJ1-1	10	TRBV29-1	SVLGESTEAF
TRBD2	TRBJ2-1	13	TRBV6-5	ASSYWTSGGAQQF
-	TRBJ1-1	12	TRBV2	ASRVDRSNTEAF
TRBD2	TRBJ2-3	12	TRBV10-3	AISEASGGYTQY
-	TRBJ1-6	12	TRBV5-1	ASSSGGGYSPLH
-	TRBJ2-1	13	TRBV27	ASSWLAGAYNEQF
-	TRBJ2-3	14	TRBV6-5	ASSYSIPGTGDTQY
TRBD1	TRBJ2-1	13	TRBV5-4	ASSRQGVTYNEQF
TRBD1	TRBJ1-6	13	TRBV15	ATSREQGANSPLH
-	TRBJ1-1	11	TRBV29-1	SVEPQGNTEAF
-	TRBJ1-6	13	TRBV2	ASSSLDTGNSPLH
-	TRBJ2-1	15	TRBV10-3	AISESEGTRIAHEQF
-	TRBJ1-1	13	TRBV11-2	ASSSGGGGDTEAF
TRBD1	TRBJ2-1	13	TRBV7-9	ASSLAGTAYNEQF
-	TRBJ1-4	13	TRBV2	ASSGADLLNEKLF